The source of this T cell receptor (beta chain) is a study of blood T cell repertoires in COVID-19. Study background: Sites in the United States, Italy and Spain provided acute and convalescent COVID-19 samples.

V lost 5 bases and J 3 bases, leaving 10 bases between the germline ends. Germline V gene lookup returns CDR1 LNHNV and CDR2 YYDKDF (reference sequence). The CDR3 loop spans 13 amino acids. Per the original methods: For nucleated cells, counts were estimated from reference gene primer amplification. Some clones are missing from TCRdb's copy, which holds only in-frame ones; the method was immunoSEQ multiplex PCR. That table gives V, J and clone size, and the DNA gave D and trimming. The sample holds roughly 150,000 clones, approximately 77% seen once. The source material was PBMCs or T cells enriched from blood (not recorded which). The origin of this receptor is a man in his 60s who had recovered from COVID-19. The chain couples TRBV15 to TRBJ1-1, with D unclear. This chain's CDR3 is CATSGGRYTEAFF. The CDR3 DNA sequence: TGTGCCACCAGCGGAGGGAGATACACTGAAGCTTTCTTT.